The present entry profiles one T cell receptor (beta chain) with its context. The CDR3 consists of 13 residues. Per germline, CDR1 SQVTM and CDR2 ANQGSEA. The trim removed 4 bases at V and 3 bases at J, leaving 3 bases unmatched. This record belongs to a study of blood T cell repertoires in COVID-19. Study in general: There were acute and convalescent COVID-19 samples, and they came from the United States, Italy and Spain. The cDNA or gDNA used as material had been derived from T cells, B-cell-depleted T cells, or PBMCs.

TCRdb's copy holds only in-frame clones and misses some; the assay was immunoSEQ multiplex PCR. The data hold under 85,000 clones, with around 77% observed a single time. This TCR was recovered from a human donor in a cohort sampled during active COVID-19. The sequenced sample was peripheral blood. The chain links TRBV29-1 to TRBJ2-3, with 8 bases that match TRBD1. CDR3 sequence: CSVARGRTDTQYF. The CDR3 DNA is TGCAGCGTTGCCAGGGGGCGTACAGATACGCAGTATTTT.